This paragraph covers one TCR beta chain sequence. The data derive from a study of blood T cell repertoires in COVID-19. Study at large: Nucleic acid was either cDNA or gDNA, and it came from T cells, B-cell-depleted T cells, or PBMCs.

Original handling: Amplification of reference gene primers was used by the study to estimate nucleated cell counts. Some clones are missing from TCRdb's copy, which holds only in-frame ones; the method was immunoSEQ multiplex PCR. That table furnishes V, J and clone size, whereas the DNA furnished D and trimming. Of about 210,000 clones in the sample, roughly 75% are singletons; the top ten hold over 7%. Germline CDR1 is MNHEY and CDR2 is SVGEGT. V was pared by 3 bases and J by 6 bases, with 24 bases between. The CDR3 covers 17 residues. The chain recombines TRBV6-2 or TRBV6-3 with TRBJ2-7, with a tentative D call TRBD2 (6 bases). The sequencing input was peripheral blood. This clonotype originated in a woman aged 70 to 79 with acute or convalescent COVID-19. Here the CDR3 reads CASSYSVGTAVRGEQYF. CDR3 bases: TGTGCCAGCAGTTATTCAGTCGGGACTGCAGTTCGGGGCGAGCAGTACTTC.